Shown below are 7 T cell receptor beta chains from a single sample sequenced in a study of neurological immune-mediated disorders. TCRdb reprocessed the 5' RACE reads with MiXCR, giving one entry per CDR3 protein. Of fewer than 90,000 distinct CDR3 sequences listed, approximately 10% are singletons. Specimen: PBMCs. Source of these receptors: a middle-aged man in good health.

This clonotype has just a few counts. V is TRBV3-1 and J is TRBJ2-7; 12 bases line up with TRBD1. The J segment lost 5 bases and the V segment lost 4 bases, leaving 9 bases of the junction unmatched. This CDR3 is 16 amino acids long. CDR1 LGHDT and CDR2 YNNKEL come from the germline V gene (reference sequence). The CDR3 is CASSPLPGTGGHEQYF. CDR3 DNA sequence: TGTGCCAGCAGCCCTCTGCCCGGGACAGGGGGCCACGAGCAGTACTTC.

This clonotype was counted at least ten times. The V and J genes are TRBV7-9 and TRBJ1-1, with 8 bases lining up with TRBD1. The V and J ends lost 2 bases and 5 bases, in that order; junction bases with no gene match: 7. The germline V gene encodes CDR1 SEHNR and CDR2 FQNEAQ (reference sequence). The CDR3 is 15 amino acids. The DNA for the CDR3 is TGTGCCAGCAGCTTAAGTCAGGGGGCGAGGACTGAAGCTTTCTTT. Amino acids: CASSLSQGARTEAFF.

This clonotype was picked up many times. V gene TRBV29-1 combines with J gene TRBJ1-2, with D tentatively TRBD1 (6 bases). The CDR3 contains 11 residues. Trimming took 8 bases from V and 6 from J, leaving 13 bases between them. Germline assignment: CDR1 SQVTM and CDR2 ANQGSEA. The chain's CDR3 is CSLRTGNGYTF. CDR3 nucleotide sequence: TGCAGCCTGAGAACAGGGAATGGCTACACCTTC.

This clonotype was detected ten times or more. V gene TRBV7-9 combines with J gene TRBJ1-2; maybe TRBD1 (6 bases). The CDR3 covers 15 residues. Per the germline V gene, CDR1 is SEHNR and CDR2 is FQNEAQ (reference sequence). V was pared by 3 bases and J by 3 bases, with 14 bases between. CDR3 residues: CASSFFRGRDYGYTF. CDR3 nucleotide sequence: TGTGCCAGCAGCTTCTTCAGGGGAAGGGACTATGGCTACACCTTC.

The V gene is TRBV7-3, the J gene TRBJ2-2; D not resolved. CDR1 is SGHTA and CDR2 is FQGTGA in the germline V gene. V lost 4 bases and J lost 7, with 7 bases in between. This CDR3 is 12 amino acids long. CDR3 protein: CASSSFVGELFF. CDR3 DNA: TGTGCCAGCAGCTCTTTCGTCGGGGAGCTGTTTTTT.

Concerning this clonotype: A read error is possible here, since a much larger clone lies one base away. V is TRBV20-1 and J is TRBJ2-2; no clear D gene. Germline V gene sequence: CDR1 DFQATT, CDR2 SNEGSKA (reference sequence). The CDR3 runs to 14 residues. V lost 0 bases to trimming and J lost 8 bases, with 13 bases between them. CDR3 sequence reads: CSARDQIWSGELFF. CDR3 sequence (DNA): TGCAGTGCTAGAGACCAAATCTGGTCGGGGGAGCTGTTTTTT.

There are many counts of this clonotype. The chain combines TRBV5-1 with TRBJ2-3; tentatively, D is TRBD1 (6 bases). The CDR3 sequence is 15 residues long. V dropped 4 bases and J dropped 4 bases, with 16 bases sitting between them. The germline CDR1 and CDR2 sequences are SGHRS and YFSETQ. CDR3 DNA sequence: TGCGCCAGCAGCATAGGGACACTAGGTCCAGATACGCAGTATTTT. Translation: CASSIGTLGPDTQYF.